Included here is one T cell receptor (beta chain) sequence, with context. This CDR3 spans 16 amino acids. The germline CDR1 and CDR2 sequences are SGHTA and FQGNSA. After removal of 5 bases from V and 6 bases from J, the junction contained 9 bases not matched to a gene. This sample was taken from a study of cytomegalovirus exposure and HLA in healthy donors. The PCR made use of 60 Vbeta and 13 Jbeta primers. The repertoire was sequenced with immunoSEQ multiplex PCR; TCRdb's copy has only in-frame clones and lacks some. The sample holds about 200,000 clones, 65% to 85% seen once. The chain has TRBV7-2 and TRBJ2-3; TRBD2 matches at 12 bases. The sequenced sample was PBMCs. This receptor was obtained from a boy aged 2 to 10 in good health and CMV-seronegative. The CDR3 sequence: CASSTLAGGQLDTQYF. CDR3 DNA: TGTGCCAGCAGCACCCTAGCGGGGGGGCAACTGGATACGCAGTATTTT.